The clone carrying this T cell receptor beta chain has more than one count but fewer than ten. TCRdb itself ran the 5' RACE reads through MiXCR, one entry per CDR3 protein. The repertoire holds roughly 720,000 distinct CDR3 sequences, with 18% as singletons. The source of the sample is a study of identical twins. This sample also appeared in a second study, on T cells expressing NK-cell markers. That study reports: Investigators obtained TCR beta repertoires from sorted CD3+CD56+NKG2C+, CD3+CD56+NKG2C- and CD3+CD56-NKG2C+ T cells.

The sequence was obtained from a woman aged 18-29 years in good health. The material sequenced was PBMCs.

For the CDR3, the DNA is TGCAGTGCCTTTAGCGTTTACAAAAACATTCAGTACTTC. This sequence encodes CSAFSVYKNIQYF. This chain uses TRBV20-1 with TRBJ2-4; a possible D gene is TRBD2 (5 bases). CDR1 is DFQATT and CDR2 is SNEGSKA in the germline V gene (reference sequence). The V and J ends lost 6 bases and 3 bases respectively, with 12 bases between them. The CDR3 contains 13 residues.